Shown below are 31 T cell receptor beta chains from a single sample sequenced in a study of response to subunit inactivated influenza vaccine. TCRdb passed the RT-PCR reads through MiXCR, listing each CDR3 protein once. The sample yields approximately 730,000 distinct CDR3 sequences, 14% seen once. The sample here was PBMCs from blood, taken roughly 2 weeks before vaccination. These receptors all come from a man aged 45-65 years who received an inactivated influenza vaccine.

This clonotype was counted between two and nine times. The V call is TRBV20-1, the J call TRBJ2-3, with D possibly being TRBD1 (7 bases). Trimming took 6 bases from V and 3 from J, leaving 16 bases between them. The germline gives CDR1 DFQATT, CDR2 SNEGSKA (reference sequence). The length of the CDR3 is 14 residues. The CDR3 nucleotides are TGCAGTGCCACGACAGGGAGCGGGACAGATACGCAGTATTTT. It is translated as CSATTGSGTDTQYF.

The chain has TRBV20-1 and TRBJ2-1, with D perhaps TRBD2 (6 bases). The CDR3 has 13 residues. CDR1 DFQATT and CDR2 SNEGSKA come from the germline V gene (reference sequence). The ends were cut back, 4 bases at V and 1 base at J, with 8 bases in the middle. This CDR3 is CSATGTSYNEQFF. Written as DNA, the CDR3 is TGCAGTGCTACCGGGACTTCCTACAATGAGCAGTTCTTC.

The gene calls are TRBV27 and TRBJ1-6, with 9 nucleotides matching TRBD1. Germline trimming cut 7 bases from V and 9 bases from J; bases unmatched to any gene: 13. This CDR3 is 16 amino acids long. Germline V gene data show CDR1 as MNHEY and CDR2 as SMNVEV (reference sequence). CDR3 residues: CASTDRPGQGGSPLHF. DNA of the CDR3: TGTGCCAGCACCGATCGACCGGGACAGGGAGGTTCACCCCTCCACTTT.

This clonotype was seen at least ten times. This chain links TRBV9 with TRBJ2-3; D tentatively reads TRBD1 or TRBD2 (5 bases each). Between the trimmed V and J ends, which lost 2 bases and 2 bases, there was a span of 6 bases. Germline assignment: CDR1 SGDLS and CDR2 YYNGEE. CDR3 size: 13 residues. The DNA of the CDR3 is TGTGCCAGCAGCGTGGGGGACACAGATACGCAGTATTTT. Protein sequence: CASSVGDTDTQYF.

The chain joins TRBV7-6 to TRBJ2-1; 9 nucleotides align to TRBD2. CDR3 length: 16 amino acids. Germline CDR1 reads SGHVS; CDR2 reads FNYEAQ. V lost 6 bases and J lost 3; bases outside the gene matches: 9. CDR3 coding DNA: TGTGCCAGCAGACCACCGACTAGCGGAGTCTACAATGAGCAGTTCTTC. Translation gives CASRPPTSGVYNEQFF.

The CDR3 region is CSVGGLGGTDTQYF. The CDR3 region has the DNA TGCAGCGTTGGTGGGCTCGGTGGCACAGATACGCAGTATTTT. This chain connects TRBV29-1 to TRBJ2-3; D uncertain. V dropped 4 bases and J dropped 1 base, with 12 bases sitting between them. Germline loops: CDR1 SQVTM, CDR2 ANQGSEA. The CDR3 extends over 14 amino acids.

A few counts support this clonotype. CDR3 protein: CASRPGSLNTEAFF. In nucleotides, the CDR3 is TGTGCCAGCAGGCCGGGCAGCTTGAACACTGAAGCTTTCTTT. The J gene is TRBJ1-1, the V gene TRBV6-1; D is unclear. The V and J ends lost 6 bases and 0 bases respectively, with 11 bases between them. Germline V gene data show CDR1 as MNHNS and CDR2 as SASEGT. The CDR3 is 14 amino acids.

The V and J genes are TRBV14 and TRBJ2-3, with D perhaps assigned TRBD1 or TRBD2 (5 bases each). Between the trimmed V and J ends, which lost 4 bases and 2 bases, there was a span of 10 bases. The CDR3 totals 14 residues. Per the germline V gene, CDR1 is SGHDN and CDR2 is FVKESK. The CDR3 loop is CASSPLGVTDTQYF. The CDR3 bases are TGTGCCAGCAGCCCGTTGGGGGTCACAGATACGCAGTATTTT.

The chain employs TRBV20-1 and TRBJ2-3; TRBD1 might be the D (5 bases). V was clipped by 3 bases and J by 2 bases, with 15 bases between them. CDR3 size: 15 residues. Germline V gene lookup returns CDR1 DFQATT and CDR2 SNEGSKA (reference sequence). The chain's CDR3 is CSASAQGPFTDTQYF. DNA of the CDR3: TGCAGTGCTAGCGCGCAGGGTCCCTTCACAGATACGCAGTATTTT.

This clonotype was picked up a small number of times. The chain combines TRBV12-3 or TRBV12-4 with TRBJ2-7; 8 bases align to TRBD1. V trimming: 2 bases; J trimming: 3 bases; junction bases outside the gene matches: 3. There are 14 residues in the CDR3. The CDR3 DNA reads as TGTGCCAGCAGTTTAATCAGGGGGCACTACGAGCAGTACTTC. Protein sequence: CASSLIRGHYEQYF.

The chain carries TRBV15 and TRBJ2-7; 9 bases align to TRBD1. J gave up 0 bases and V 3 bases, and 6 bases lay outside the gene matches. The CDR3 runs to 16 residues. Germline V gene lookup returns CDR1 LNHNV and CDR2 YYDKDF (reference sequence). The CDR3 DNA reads TGTGCCACCAGCAGCAAAGGACAGGGGAGCTCCTACGAGCAGTACTTC. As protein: CATSSKGQGSSYEQYF.

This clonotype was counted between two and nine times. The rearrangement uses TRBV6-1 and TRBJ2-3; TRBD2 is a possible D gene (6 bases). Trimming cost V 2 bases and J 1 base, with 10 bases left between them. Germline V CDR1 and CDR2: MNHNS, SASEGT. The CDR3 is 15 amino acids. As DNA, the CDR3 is TGTGCCAGCAGTGAATGGGGGACTGGCACAGATACGCAGTATTTT. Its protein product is CASSEWGTGTDTQYF.

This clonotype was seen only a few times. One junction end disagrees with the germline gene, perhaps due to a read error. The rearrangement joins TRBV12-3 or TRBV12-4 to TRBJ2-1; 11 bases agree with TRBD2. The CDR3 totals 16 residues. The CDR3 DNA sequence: TGTGCCAGCAGTCTAGCGGGAGGATTTAGCAGCAATGAGCAGTTCTTC. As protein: CASSLAGGFSSNEQFF.

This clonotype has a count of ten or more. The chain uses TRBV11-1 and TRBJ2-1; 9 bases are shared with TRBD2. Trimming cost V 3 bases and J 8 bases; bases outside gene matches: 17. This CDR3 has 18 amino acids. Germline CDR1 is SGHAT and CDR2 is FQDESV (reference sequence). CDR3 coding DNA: TGTGCCAGCAGCTTTCCTCCCAGGCTAGCGGGAAAGAGGGATGAGCAGTTCTTC. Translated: CASSFPPRLAGKRDEQFF.

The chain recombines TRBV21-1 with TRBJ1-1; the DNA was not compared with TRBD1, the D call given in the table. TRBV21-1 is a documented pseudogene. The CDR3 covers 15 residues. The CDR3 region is CASSFPRRAVTEAFF. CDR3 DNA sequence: TGTGCCAGCAGCTTCCCCCGGCGGGCTGTGACTGAAGCTTTCTTT.

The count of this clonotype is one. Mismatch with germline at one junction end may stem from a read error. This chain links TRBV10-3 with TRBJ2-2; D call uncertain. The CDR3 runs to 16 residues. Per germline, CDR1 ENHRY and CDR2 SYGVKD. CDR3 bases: TGTGCCTTCAGTGAATCAAATACGGCGTCCACCGGGGAGCTGTTTTTT. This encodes CAFSESNTASTGELFF.

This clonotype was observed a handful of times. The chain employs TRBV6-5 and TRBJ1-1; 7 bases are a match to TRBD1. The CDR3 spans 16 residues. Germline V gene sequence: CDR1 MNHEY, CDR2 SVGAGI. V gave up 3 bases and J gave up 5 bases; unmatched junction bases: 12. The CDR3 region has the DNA TGTGCCAGCAGTTATCCCGAGACAGGGCATCAAACTGAAGCTTTCTTT. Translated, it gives CASSYPETGHQTEAFF.

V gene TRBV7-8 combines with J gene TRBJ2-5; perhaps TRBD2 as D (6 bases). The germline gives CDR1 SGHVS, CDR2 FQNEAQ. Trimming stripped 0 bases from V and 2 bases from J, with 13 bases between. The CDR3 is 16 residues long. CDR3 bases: TGTGCCAGCAGCTTAGCGCGGGTAGGAGGGCAAGAGACCCAGTACTTC. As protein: CASSLARVGGQETQYF.

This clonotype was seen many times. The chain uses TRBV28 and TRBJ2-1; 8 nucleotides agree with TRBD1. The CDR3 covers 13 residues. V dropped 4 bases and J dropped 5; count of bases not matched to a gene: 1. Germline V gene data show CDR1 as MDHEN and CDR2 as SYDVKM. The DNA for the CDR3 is TGTGCCAGCAGTTCGGGACAGGACAATGAGCAGTTCTTC. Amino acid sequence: CASSSGQDNEQFF. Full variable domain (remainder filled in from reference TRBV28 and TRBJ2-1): DVKVTQSSRYLVKRTGEKVFLECVQDMDHENMFWYRQDPGLGLRLIYFSYDVKMKEKGDIPEGYSVSREKKERFSLILESASTNQTSMYLCASSSGQDNEQFFGPGTRLTVL.

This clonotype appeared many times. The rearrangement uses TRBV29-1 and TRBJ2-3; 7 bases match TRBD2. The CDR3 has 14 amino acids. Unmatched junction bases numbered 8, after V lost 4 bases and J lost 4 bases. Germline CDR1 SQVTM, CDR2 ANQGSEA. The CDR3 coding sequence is TGCAGCGTTGGGGTCGGCGGGAGCGCAGATACGCAGTATTTT. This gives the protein CSVGVGGSADTQYF.

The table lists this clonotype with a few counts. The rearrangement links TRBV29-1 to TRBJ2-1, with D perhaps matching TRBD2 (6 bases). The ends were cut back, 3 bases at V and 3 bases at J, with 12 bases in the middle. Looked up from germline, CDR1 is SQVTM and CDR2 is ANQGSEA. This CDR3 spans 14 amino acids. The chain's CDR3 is CSVEGEDYYNEQFF. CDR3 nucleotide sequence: TGCAGCGTTGAGGGGGAGGACTACTACAATGAGCAGTTCTTC.

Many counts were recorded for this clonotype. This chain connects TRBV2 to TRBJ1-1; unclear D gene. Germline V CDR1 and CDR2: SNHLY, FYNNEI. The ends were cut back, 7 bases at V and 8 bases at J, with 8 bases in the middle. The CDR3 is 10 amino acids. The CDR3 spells CASMRLEAFF. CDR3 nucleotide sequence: TGTGCCAGCATGAGACTCGAAGCTTTCTTT.

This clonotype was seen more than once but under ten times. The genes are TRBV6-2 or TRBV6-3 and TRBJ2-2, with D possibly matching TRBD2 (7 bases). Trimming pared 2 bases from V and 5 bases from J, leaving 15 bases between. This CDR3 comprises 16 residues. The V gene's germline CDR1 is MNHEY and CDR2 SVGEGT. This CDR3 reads CASSYRRGAPTGELFF. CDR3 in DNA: TGTGCCAGCAGTTACCGTCGGGGGGCCCCGACCGGGGAGCTGTTTTTT.

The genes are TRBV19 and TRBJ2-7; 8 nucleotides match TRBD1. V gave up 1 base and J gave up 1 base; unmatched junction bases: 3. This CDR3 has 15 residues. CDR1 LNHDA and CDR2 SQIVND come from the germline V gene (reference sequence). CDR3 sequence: CASSIGQGPSYEQYF. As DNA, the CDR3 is TGTGCCAGTAGTATAGGACAGGGGCCGTCCTACGAGCAGTACTTC.

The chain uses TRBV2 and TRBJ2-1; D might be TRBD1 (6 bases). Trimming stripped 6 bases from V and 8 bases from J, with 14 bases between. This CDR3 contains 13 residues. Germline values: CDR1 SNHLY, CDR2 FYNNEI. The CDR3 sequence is CASRHQGKDEQFF. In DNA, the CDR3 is TGTGCCAGCAGGCATCAGGGGAAGGATGAGCAGTTCTTC.

The CDR3 spells CATSRGTGSFPYEQYF. As DNA, the CDR3 is TGTGCCACCAGCCGGGGGACGGGGTCATTTCCCTACGAGCAGTACTTC. The chain employs TRBV15 and TRBJ2-7, with D possibly matching TRBD2 (6 bases). Trimming pared 5 bases from V and 2 bases from J, leaving 19 bases between. The CDR3 length is 16 residues. The germline V gene has CDR1 LNHNV and CDR2 YYDKDF (reference sequence).

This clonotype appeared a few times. CDR3 in DNA: TGTGCCAGCAGCCCTACGTGGCAGGGCTACGAGCAGTACTTC. Its protein is CASSPTWQGYEQYF. The chain is built from TRBV28 and TRBJ2-7, with D perhaps TRBD1 (5 bases). Germline loops: CDR1 MDHEN, CDR2 SYDVKM. Trimming left V 6 bases short and J 3 bases short, with 15 bases between. The CDR3 runs 14 residues.

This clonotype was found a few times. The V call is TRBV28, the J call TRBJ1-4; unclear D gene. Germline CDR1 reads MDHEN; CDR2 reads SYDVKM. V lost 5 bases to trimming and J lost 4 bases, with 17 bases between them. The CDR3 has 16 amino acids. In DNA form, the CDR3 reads TGTGCCAGCAGTCCGTTGGGCGACCCAAGTAATGAAAAACTGTTTTTT. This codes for CASSPLGDPSNEKLFF.

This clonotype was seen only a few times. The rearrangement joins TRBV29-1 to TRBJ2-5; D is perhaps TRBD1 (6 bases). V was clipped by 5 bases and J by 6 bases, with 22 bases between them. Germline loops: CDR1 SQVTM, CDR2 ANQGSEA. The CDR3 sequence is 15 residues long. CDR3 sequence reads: CSVYTSLRGWKTQYF. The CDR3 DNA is TGCAGCGTTTATACCTCTCTGAGGGGGTGGAAGACCCAGTACTTC.

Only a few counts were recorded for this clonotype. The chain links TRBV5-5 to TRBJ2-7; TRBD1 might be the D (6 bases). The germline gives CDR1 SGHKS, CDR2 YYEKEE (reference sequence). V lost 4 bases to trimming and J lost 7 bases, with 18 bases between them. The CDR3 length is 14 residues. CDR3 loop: CASSPVTTTGEQYF. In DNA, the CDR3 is TGTGCCAGCAGCCCAGTGACGACGACAGGAGAGCAGTACTTC. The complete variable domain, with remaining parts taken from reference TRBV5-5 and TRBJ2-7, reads DAGVTQSPTHLIKTRGQQVTLRCSPISGHKSVSWYQQVLGQGPQFIFQYYEKEERGRGNFPDRFSARQFPNYSSELNVNALLLGDSALYLCASSPVTTTGEQYFGPGTRLTVT.

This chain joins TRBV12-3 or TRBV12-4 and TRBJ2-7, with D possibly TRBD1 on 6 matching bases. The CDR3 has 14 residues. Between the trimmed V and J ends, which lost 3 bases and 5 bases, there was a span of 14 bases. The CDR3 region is CASSFFRDIDEQYF. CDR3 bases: TGTGCCAGCAGTTTCTTCCGGGACATTGACGAGCAGTACTTC.